There are a few counts of the clone carrying this T cell receptor beta chain. The antigen remains unidentified. The sample belongs to a study of response to subunit inactivated influenza vaccine. MiXCR, run by TCRdb on the RT-PCR reads, gives a single entry per CDR3 protein. This sample yields hundreds of thousands of distinct CDR3 sequences, of which 25% are seen a single time; 1.5% to 2% belongs to the top ten. Whole-study findings and limits: Few new T cells, the authors suggested, are recruited by each seasonal influenza vaccination.

Trimming pared 6 bases from V and 4 bases from J, leaving 14 bases between. There are 14 residues in the CDR3. The sequence derives from a man over 45 who received an inactivated influenza vaccine. The sequenced sample was CD4+ T cells sorted from PBMCs, obtained 5 days after vaccination. V is TRBV12-3 or TRBV12-4 and J is TRBJ2-3; D gene uncertain. In DNA form, the CDR3 reads TGTGCCAGCAGACGTCCCCCCCCAGCAGATACGCAGTATTTT. This encodes CASRRPPPADTQYF.